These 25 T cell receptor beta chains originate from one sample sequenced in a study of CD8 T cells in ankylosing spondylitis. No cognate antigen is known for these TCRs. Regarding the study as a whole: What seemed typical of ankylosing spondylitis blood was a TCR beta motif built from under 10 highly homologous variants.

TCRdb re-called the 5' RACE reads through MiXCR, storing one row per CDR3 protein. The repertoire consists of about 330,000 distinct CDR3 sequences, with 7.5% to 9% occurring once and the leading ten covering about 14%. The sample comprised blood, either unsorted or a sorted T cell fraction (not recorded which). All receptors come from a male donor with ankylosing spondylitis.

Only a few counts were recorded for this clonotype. The CDR3 region has the DNA TGCAGTGCTGGACAGAACTGGCGCTACGAGCAGTACTTC. Its translation is CSAGQNWRYEQYF. J is TRBJ2-7 and V is TRBV20-1; TRBD1 is a possible D gene (6 bases). The CDR3 spans 13 residues. Per germline, CDR1 DFQATT and CDR2 SNEGSKA (reference sequence). Trimming stripped 5 bases from V and 3 bases from J, with 14 bases between.

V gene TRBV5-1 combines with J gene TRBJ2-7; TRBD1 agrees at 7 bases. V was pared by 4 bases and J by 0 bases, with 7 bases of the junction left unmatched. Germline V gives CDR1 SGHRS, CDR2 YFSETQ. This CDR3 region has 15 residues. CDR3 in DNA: TGCGCCAGCAGCCCCAGCCGGGACAGCTCCTACGAGCAGTACTTC. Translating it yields CASSPSRDSSYEQYF.

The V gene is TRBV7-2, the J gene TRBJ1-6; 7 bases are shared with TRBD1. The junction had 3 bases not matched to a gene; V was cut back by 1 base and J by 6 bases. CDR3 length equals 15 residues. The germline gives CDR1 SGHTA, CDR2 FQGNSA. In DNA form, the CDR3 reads TGTGCCAGCAGCTTAGAGACAGGGTCTAATTCACCCCTCCACTTT. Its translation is CASSLETGSNSPLHF. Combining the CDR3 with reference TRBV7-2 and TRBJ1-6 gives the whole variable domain GAGVSQSPSNKVTEKGKDVELRCDPISGHTALYWYRQSLGQGLEFLIYFQGNSAPDKSGLPSDRFSAERTGGSVSTLTIQRTQQEDSAVYLCASSLETGSNSPLHFGNGTRLTVT.

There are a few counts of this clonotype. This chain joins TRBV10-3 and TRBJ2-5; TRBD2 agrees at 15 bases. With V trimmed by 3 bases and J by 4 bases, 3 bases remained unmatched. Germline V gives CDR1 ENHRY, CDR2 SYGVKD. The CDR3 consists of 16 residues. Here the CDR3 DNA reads TGTGCCATCAGTGACGGACTAGCGGGAGGGAGAGAGACCCAGTACTTC. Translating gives CAISDGLAGGRETQYF.

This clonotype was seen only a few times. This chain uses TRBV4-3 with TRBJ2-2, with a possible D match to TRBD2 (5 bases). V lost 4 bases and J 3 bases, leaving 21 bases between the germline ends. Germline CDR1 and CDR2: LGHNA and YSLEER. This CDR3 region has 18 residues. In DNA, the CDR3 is TGCGCCAGCAGCCTCCACATTTTGGGAGATTTTGACACCGGGGAGCTGTTTTTT. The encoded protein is CASSLHILGDFDTGELFF.

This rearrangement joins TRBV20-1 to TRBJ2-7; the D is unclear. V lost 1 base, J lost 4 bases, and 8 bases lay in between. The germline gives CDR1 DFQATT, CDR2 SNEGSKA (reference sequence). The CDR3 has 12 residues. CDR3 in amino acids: CSARVSQYEQYF. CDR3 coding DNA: TGCAGTGCTAGAGTTAGTCAGTACGAGCAGTACTTC.

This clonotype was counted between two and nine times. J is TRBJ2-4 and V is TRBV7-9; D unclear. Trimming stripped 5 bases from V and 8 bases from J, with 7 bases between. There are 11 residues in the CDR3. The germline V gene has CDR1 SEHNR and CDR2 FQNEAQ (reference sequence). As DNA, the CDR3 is TGTGCCAGCAGCCCGTTGGACATTCAGTACTTC. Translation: CASSPLDIQYF.

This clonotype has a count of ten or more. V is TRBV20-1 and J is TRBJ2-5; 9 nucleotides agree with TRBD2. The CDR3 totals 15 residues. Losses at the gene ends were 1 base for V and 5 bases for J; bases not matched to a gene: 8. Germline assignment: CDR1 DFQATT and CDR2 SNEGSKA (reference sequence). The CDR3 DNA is TGCAGTGCTAGAGCTCTAGCGGGATGGGTGGAGACCCAGTACTTC. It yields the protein CSARALAGWVETQYF.

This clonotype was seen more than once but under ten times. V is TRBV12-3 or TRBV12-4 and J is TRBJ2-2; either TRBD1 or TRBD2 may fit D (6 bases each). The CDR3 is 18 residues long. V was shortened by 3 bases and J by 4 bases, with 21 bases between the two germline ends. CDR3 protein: CASSFGLFTSRGTGELFF. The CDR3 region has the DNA TGTGCCAGCAGTTTTGGGCTGTTCACTAGCAGGGGCACCGGGGAGCTGTTTTTT.

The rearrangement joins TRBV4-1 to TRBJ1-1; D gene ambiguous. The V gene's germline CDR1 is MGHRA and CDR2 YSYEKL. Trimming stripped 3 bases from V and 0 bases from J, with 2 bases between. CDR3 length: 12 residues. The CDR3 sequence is CASSQLNTEAFF. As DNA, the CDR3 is TGCGCCAGCAGCCAGCTGAACACTGAAGCTTTCTTT.

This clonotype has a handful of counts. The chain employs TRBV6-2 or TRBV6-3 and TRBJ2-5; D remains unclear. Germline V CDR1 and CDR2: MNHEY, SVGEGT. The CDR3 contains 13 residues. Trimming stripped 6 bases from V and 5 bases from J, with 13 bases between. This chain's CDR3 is CASRDEVSETQYF. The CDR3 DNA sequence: TGTGCCAGCAGAGATGAGGTTTCGGAGACCCAGTACTTC.

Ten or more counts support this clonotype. CDR3 region: CSVETRGYEQYF. The DNA of the CDR3 is TGCAGCGTTGAAACCAGGGGCTACGAGCAGTACTTC. V and J are TRBV29-1 and TRBJ2-7, with D perhaps matching TRBD1 (6 bases). V gave up 2 bases and J gave up 3 bases, with 8 bases separating them. In germline, CDR1 is SQVTM, CDR2 ANQGSEA. The length of the CDR3 is 12 residues.

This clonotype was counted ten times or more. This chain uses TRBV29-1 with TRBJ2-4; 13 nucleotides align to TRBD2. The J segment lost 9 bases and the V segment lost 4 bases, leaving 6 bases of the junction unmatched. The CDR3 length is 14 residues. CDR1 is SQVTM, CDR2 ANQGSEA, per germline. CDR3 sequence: CSVVGLAGVGIQYF. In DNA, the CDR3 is TGCAGCGTTGTAGGACTAGCGGGAGTTGGCATTCAGTACTTC.

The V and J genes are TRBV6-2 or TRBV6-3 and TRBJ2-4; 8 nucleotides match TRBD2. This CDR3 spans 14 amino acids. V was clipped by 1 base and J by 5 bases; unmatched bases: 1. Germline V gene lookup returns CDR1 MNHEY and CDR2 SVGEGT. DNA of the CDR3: TGTGCCAGCAGTTACTTACTAGCGGAAAACATTCAGTACTTC. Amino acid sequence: CASSYLLAENIQYF.

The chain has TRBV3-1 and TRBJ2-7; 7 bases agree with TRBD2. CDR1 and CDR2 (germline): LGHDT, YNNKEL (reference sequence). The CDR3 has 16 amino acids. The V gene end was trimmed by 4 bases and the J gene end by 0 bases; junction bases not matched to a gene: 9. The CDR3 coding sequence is TGTGCCAGCAGCCGTCGACTAGCCTCGAGCTCCTACGAGCAGTACTTC. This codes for CASSRRLASSSYEQYF.

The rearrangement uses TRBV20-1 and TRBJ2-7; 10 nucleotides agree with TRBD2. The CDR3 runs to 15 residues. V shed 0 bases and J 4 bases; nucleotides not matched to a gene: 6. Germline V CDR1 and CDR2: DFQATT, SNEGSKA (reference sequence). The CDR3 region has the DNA TGCAGTGCTAGAGATCAAGCGGGAGGGCCATACGAGCAGTACTTC. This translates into CSARDQAGGPYEQYF.

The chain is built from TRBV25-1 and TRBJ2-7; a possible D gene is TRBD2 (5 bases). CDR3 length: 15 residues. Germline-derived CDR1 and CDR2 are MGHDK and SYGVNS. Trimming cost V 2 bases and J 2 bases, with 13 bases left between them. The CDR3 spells CASSEVTGIPYEQYF. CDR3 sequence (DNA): TGTGCCAGCAGTGAAGTGACGGGGATCCCCTACGAGCAGTACTTC.

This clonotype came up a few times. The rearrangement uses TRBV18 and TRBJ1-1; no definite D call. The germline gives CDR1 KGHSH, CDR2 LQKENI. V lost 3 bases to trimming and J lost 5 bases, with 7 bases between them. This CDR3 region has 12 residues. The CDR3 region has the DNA TGTGCCAGCTCACCGAAAAGGACTGAAGCTTTCTTT. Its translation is CASSPKRTEAFF.

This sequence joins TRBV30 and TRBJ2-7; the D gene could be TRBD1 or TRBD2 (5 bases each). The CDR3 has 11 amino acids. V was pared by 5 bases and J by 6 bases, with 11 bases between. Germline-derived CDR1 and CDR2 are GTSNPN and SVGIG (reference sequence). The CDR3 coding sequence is TGTGCCTGGGGGGGTATGGCCGAGCAGTACTTC. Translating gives CAWGGMAEQYF. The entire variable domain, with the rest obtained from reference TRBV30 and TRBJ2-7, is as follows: SQTIHQWPATLVQPVGSPLSLECTVEGTSNPNLYWYRQAAGRGLQLLFYSVGIGQISSEVPQNLSASRPQDRQFILSSKKLLLSDSGFYLCAWGGMAEQYFGPGTRLTVT.

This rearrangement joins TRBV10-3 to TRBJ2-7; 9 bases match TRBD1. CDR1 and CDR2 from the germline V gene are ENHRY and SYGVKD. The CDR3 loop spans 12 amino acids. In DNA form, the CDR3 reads TGTGACACCACAGGGGGCTCTTACGAGCAGTACTTC. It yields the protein CDTTGGSYEQYF.

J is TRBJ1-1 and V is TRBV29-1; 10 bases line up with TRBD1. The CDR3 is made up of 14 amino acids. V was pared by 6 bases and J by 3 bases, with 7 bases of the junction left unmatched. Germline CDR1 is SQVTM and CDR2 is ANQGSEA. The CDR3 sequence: CSVLRDRGYTEAFF. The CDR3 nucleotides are TGCAGCGTCCTCCGGGACAGGGGATACACTGAAGCTTTCTTT.

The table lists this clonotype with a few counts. CDR3 region: CASSQGLAGGGNTGELFF. In nucleotides, the CDR3 is TGTGCCAGCAGCCAAGGGCTAGCGGGAGGTGGGAACACCGGGGAGCTGTTTTTT. The chain combines TRBV3-1 with TRBJ2-2; 11 bases line up with TRBD2. The CDR3 covers 18 residues. Germline CDR1 is LGHDT and CDR2 is YNNKEL (reference sequence). The ends lost 1 base at V and 1 base at J; junction bases unmatched: 5. The full variable domain, with the rest looked up from reference TRBV3-1 and TRBJ2-2, is DTAVSQTPKYLVTQMGNDKSIKCEQNLGHDTMYWYKQDSKKFLKIMFSYNNKELIINETVPNRFSPKSPDKAHLNLHINSLELGDSAVYFCASSQGLAGGGNTGELFFGEGSRLTVL.

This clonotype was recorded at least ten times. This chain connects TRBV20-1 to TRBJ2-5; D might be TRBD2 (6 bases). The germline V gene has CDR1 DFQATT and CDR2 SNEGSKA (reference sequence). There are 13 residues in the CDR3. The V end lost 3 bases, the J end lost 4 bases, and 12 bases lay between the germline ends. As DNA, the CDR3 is TGCAGTGCTAGGGTGCCCGGGGGAGAGACCCAGTACTTC. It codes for CSARVPGGETQYF.

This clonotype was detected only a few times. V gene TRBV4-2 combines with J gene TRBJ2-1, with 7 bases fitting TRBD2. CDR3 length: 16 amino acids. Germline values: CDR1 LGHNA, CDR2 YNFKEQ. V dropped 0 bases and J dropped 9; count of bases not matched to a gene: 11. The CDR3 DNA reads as TGTGCCAGCAGCCAAGATCCAGGACTAGTAAATTTTGAGCAGTTCTTC. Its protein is CASSQDPGLVNFEQFF.

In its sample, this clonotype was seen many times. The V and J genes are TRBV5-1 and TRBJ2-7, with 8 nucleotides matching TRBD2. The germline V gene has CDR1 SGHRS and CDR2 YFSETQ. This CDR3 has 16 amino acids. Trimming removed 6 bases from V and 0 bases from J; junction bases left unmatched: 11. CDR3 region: CASNPSIAGSSYEQYF. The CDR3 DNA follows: TGCGCCAGCAACCCCAGTATAGCGGGAAGCTCCTACGAGCAGTACTTC.